This T cell receptor (beta chain) was captured by sequencing in a study of blood T cell repertoires in COVID-19. As for the study in general: COVID-19 samples collected from the United States, Italy and Spain covered acute and convalescent phases.

Losses at the gene ends were 6 bases for V and 3 bases for J; bases not matched to a gene: 8. The CDR3 consists of 14 residues. Per germline, CDR1 SGHRS and CDR2 YFSETQ. Assay: immunoSEQ multiplex PCR; the TCRdb copy retains only in-frame clones and omits some. Of about 350,000 clones in the sample, around 90% were seen once. This TCR was sampled from an older woman with COVID-19, enrolled during active disease. Sequenced input: peripheral blood. The chain joins TRBV5-1 to TRBJ2-7; 8 nucleotides match TRBD1. The CDR3 DNA reads TGCGCCAGCATGGTTAGGACAGGGAACTACGAGCAGTACTTC. Its protein is CASMVRTGNYEQYF.